Listed here are 9 T cell receptor beta chains from one sample, sequenced in a study of T cell responses to AZD1222 COVID-19 vaccine. Sequenced by immunoSEQ multiplex PCR; TCRdb stores in-frame clones only, minus some. The profile shows about 99,000 clones, roughly 90% of them singletons. The sample consisted of peripheral blood, taken on day 0 of AZD1222 vaccination. These TCRs come from an adult in good health.

The chain employs TRBV28 and TRBJ2-2; TRBD2 matches at 9 bases. The CDR3 consists of 15 residues. V lost 6 bases and J lost 6; bases outside the gene matches: 8. The V gene's germline CDR1 is MDHEN and CDR2 SYDVKM. CDR3 DNA sequence: TGTGCCAGCAGCGTGGTGCGGGAGGGCCCCGGGGAGCTGTTTTTT. Translated: CASSVVREGPGELFF. The variable domain in full, completed from reference TRBV28 and TRBJ2-2, reads DVKVTQSSRYLVKRTGEKVFLECVQDMDHENMFWYRQDPGLGLRLIYFSYDVKMKEKGDIPEGYSVSREKKERFSLILESASTNQTSMYLCASSVVREGPGELFFGEGSRLTVL.

This clone appeared once. Other DNA sequences in the sample encode the same CDR3. The V and J genes are TRBV12-3 or TRBV12-4 and TRBJ2-1; D is uncertain. The CDR3 runs to 13 residues. Trimming removed 3 bases from V and 4 bases from J, with 7 bases in between. The CDR3 is CASSLWGYNEQFF. The CDR3 DNA reads TGTGCCAGCAGTTTGTGGGGATACAATGAGCAGTTCTTC.

This chain uses TRBV19 with TRBJ1-5; TRBD1 matches 12 bases. CDR1 LNHDA and CDR2 SQIVND come from the germline V gene (reference sequence). The CDR3 has 16 amino acids. V shed 10 bases, J shed 1 base, and the junction held 8 bases outside the gene matches. CDR3 sequence reads: CATGGQGARSNQPQHF. Written as DNA, the CDR3 is TGTGCCACTGGGGGACAGGGGGCGCGGAGCAATCAGCCCCAGCATTTT. Combining the CDR3 with reference TRBV19 and TRBJ1-5 gives the whole variable domain DGGITQSPKYLFRKEGQNVTLSCEQNLNHDAMYWYRQDPGQGLRLIYYSQIVNDFQKGDIAEGYSVSREKKESFPLTVTSAQKNPTAFYLCATGGQGARSNQPQHFGDGTRLSIL.

This chain joins TRBV19 and TRBJ1-4; D may be TRBD1 (5 bases). CDR3 length: 15 amino acids. The V end was cut by 5 bases, the J end by 6 bases, with 16 bases between. The germline V gene has CDR1 LNHDA and CDR2 SQIVND (reference sequence). CDR3 region: CASSWDPPRDEKLFF. CDR3 coding DNA: TGTGCCAGTAGTTGGGACCCTCCTCGGGATGAAAAACTGTTTTTT.

Only one count was recorded for this clone. This sequence joins TRBV13 and TRBJ2-3; 13 bases line up with TRBD2. The CDR3 covers 17 residues. CDR1 PRHDT and CDR2 FYEKMQ come from the germline V gene (reference sequence). V shed 4 bases, J shed 0 bases, and the junction held 4 bases outside the gene matches. CDR3 protein: CASSSEGLAGSTDTQYF. The CDR3 DNA sequence: TGTGCCAGCAGCTCCGAGGGACTAGCGGGAAGCACAGATACGCAGTATTTT.

The V and J genes are TRBV29-1 and TRBJ1-1; unclear D gene. Germline-derived CDR1 and CDR2 are SQVTM and ANQGSEA. Deletions cut 2 bases from V and 1 base from J, with 5 bases between. The CDR3 covers 12 residues. This chain's CDR3 is CSVEPRNTEAFF. CDR3 DNA sequence: TGCAGCGTTGAACCCAGGAACACTGAAGCTTTCTTT.

This clone occurred once. This chain links TRBV9 with TRBJ1-2; D gene ambiguous. This CDR3 spans 13 amino acids. Between the trimmed V and J ends, which lost 6 bases and 0 bases, there was a span of 9 bases. CDR1 SGDLS and CDR2 YYNGEE come from the germline V gene. The CDR3 DNA follows: TGTGCCAGCACCTCAGTCGCTAACTATGGCTACACCTTC. It is translated as CASTSVANYGYTF. Variable domain in full (rest from reference TRBV9 and TRBJ1-2): DSGVTQTPKHLITATGQRVTLRCSPRSGDLSVYWYQQSLDQGLQFLIQYYNGEERAKGNILERFSAQQFPDLHSELNLSSLELGDSALYFCASTSVANYGYTFGSGTRLTVV.

The chain has TRBV18 and TRBJ1-4, with a possible D match to TRBD1 (6 bases). Germline CDR1 and CDR2: KGHSH and LQKENI. The CDR3 is 14 residues long. V was pared by 3 bases and J by 3 bases, with 8 bases between. CDR3 sequence: CASSPRTANEKLFF. The CDR3 DNA reads TGTGCCAGCTCACCCCGGACAGCTAATGAAAAACTGTTTTTT.

V is TRBV30 and J is TRBJ1-5; 9 bases map to TRBD1. Unmatched junction bases numbered 1, after V lost 3 bases and J lost 4 bases. The CDR3 loop spans 13 amino acids. Germline CDR1 GTSNPN, CDR2 SVGIG (reference sequence). CDR3 sequence (DNA): TGTGCCTGGAGCGGGACAGGGAATCAGCCCCAGCATTTT. It translates to CAWSGTGNQPQHF.